A single sample is the source of the 17 T cell receptor beta chains below, sequenced in a study of shared clonotypes between healthy human individuals. Profiling relied on immunoSEQ multiplex PCR, and the TCRdb table lists in-frame clones only, not all of them. The repertoire includes over 1.4 million clones, around 97% of them detected once, and 1.2% sits in the top ten. Sequencing input: naive CD4+ T cells sorted from blood. The subset denotes: CD45RA+ positively selected. The receptors originated from a man younger than 45 in good health.

This clone was found once. The rearrangement uses TRBV23-1 and TRBJ1-5; TRBD1 aligns across 7 bases. TRBV23-1 belongs to the ORF category, with a function that is uncertain. J gave up 3 bases and V 4 bases, and 15 bases lay outside the gene matches. CDR3 length equals 18 residues. CDR3 sequence (DNA): TGCGCCAGCAGTCCCCCAACCCCCCGGGACAGCCTCAATCAGCCCCAGCATTTT. Protein product: CASSPPTPRDSLNQPQHF.

The chain has TRBV2 and TRBJ1-2; TRBD1 matches 10 bases. There are 12 residues in the CDR3. CDR1 and CDR2 (germline): SNHLY, FYNNEI. Trimming took 6 bases from V and 12 from J; bases not matched to a gene: 7. The CDR3 sequence is CASRATGQGNTF. The CDR3 DNA reads as TGTGCCAGCAGAGCCACGGGACAGGGGAACACCTTC. Full variable domain (outside the CDR3, taken from reference TRBV2 and TRBJ1-2): EPEVTQTPSHQVTQMGQEVILRCVPISNHLYFYWYRQILGQKVEFLVSFYNNEISEKSEIFDDQFSVERPDGSNFTLKIRSTKLEDSAMYFCASRATGQGNTFGSGTRLTVV.

This chain uses TRBV15 with TRBJ2-7; TRBD2 might be the D (5 bases). CDR3 length equals 13 residues. V lost 1 base to trimming and J lost 9 bases, with 13 bases between them. Looked up from germline, CDR1 is LNHNV and CDR2 is YYDKDF (reference sequence). In DNA form, the CDR3 reads TGTGCCACCAGCAGAGGGACTCGTTCCGGGCAGTACTTC. It codes for CATSRGTRSGQYF. The variable domain in full, with the rest retrieved from reference TRBV15 and TRBJ2-7, is DAMVIQNPRYQVTQFGKPVTLSCSQTLNHNVMYWYQQKSSQAPKLLFHYYDKDFNNEADTPDNFQSRRPNTSFCFLDIRSPGLGDTAMYLCATSRGTRSGQYFGPGTRLTVT.

This chain links TRBV19 with TRBJ2-3; D is ambiguous. This CDR3 spans 15 amino acids. V was pared by 2 bases and J by 0 bases, with 9 bases between. Germline-derived CDR1 and CDR2 are LNHDA and SQIVND (reference sequence). The CDR3 loop reads CASSIRAKSTDTQYF. The CDR3, as DNA: TGTGCCAGTAGTATAAGAGCCAAGAGCACAGATACGCAGTATTTT.

The V gene is TRBV28, the J gene TRBJ2-1; no clear D. The CDR3 extends over 13 amino acids. V was cut by 8 bases and J by 12 bases, with 20 bases left in between. Looked up from germline, CDR1 is MDHEN and CDR2 is SYDVKM. This chain's CDR3 is CASGVAGQVGQFF. CDR3 bases: TGTGCCAGCGGGGTGGCAGGTCAGGTTGGGCAGTTCTTC.

This clone was detected once. This chain links TRBV11-2 with TRBJ1-1; D is ambiguous. The germline gives CDR1 SGHAT, CDR2 FQNNGV. The CDR3 has 14 residues. Trimming left V 1 base short and J 0 bases short, with 6 bases between. The DNA of the CDR3 is TGTGCCAGCAGCTTAGTGTTGATGAACACTGAAGCTTTCTTT. It yields the protein CASSLVLMNTEAFF.

This sequence joins TRBV9 and TRBJ2-1; the match to TRBD2 covers 10 bases. V lost 2 bases to trimming and J lost 2 bases; unmatched junction nucleotides: 4. The CDR3 runs to 16 residues. Per the germline V gene, CDR1 is SGDLS and CDR2 is YYNGEE. CDR3 amino acids: CASSVSSGRAYNEQFF. CDR3 DNA: TGTGCCAGCAGCGTTTCAAGCGGGAGGGCCTACAATGAGCAGTTCTTC.

The chain uses TRBV18 and TRBJ1-5; maybe TRBD1 (6 bases). Deletions cut 4 bases from V and 2 bases from J, with 12 bases between. This CDR3 has 15 residues. Germline loops: CDR1 KGHSH, CDR2 LQKENI. The chain's CDR3 is CASSLHRVGNQPQHF. CDR3 DNA: TGTGCCAGCTCACTACACAGGGTTGGCAATCAGCCCCAGCATTTT.

The chain uses TRBV5-4 and TRBJ2-5; D is ambiguous. Germline CDR1 and CDR2: SGHNT and YYREEE (reference sequence). The V gene lost 3 bases and the J gene lost 2 bases, with 11 bases spanning the gap. The CDR3 length is 14 residues. The CDR3 spells CASSSAAPQETQYF. For the CDR3, the DNA is TGTGCCAGCAGCTCGGCAGCTCCACAAGAGACCCAGTACTTC.

This chain uses TRBV7-2 with TRBJ2-3; D not certain. Trimming left V 2 bases short and J 5 bases short, with 11 bases between. Germline values: CDR1 SGHTA, CDR2 FQGNSA. The CDR3 consists of 14 residues. CDR3 DNA sequence: TGTGCCAGCAGCTTATACCTGAGTTTAGATACGCAGTATTTT. Translated, it gives CASSLYLSLDTQYF.

The chain is built from TRBV19 and TRBJ1-1, with D possibly being TRBD1 (6 bases). The CDR3 is 15 amino acids. CDR1 and CDR2 (germline): LNHDA, SQIVND (reference sequence). The V end lost 3 bases, the J end lost 5 bases, and 16 bases lay between the germline ends. The CDR3 reads CASSMRGLRQTEAFF. In DNA, the CDR3 is TGTGCCAGTAGTATGAGGGGGTTACGGCAGACTGAAGCTTTCTTT. The full variable domain, completed using reference TRBV19 and TRBJ1-1, is DGGITQSPKYLFRKEGQNVTLSCEQNLNHDAMYWYRQDPGQGLRLIYYSQIVNDFQKGDIAEGYSVSREKKESFPLTVTSAQKNPTAFYLCASSMRGLRQTEAFFGQGTRLTVV.

The chain carries TRBV7-9 and TRBJ2-2; no clear D gene. Trimming removed 5 bases at V and 2 bases at J, with 12 bases between. The CDR3 spans 15 residues. Germline V gene lookup returns CDR1 SEHNR and CDR2 FQNEAQ (reference sequence). The DNA for the CDR3 is TGTGCCAGCAGCCCAAAGAGTTCTAACACCGGGGAGCTGTTTTTT. Protein: CASSPKSSNTGELFF. Variable domain in full (rest from reference TRBV7-9 and TRBJ2-2): DTGVSQNPRHKITKRGQNVTFRCDPISEHNRLYWYRQTLGQGPEFLTYFQNEAQLEKSRLLSDRFSAERPKGSFSTLEIQRTEQGDSAMYLCASSPKSSNTGELFFGEGSRLTVL.

This sequence joins TRBV28 and TRBJ1-1; possibly TRBD1 for D (6 bases). V lost 6 bases, J lost 10 bases, and 12 bases lay in between. The length of the CDR3 is 11 residues. CDR1 MDHEN and CDR2 SYDVKM come from the germline V gene. The CDR3 nucleotides are TGTGCCAGCAGCACAGGGTTCGGAGCTTTCTTT. Amino acids: CASSTGFGAFF. Drawing the rest from reference TRBV28 and TRBJ1-1, the complete variable domain is DVKVTQSSRYLVKRTGEKVFLECVQDMDHENMFWYRQDPGLGLRLIYFSYDVKMKEKGDIPEGYSVSREKKERFSLILESASTNQTSMYLCASSTGFGAFFGQGTRLTVV.

The J gene is TRBJ2-1, the V gene TRBV29-1; TRBD2 matches 9 bases. Germline values: CDR1 SQVTM, CDR2 ANQGSEA. The CDR3 has 17 residues. J gave up 3 bases and V 7 bases, and 16 bases lay outside the gene matches. CDR3 coding DNA: TGCAGCGCCGCCATTTGGGCGGGAGGGGGAGACTACAATGAGCAGTTCTTC. Its protein product is CSAAIWAGGGDYNEQFF.

The V and J genes are TRBV27 and TRBJ2-7, with D tentatively TRBD1 (6 bases). The CDR3 has 15 residues. Germline values: CDR1 MNHEY, CDR2 SMNVEV (reference sequence). V lost 6 bases, J lost 4 bases, and 19 bases lay in between. The CDR3 spells CASSRFGDTRYEQYF. The CDR3 nucleotides read TGTGCCAGCAGCCGCTTCGGGGACACCCGTTACGAGCAGTACTTC.

The V gene is TRBV30, the J gene TRBJ1-2, with TRBD1 identical over 9 bases. CDR3 length: 15 amino acids. The J segment lost 7 bases and the V segment lost 4 bases, leaving 13 bases of the junction unmatched. The V gene's germline CDR1 is GTSNPN and CDR2 SVGIG (reference sequence). The chain's CDR3 is CAWNIVWTGEVGYTF. In DNA form, the CDR3 reads TGTGCCTGGAATATAGTCTGGACAGGGGAAGTTGGCTACACCTTC. The full variable domain, in which reference TRBV30 and TRBJ1-2 provide the parts outside the CDR3, is SQTIHQWPATLVQPVGSPLSLECTVEGTSNPNLYWYRQAAGRGLQLLFYSVGIGQISSEVPQNLSASRPQDRQFILSSKKLLLSDSGFYLCAWNIVWTGEVGYTFGSGTRLTVV.

The chain recombines TRBV9 with TRBJ2-7; TRBD2 matches at 10 bases. Germline V gene data show CDR1 as SGDLS and CDR2 as YYNGEE. This CDR3 has 15 amino acids. The J segment lost 3 bases and the V segment lost 1 base, leaving 4 bases of the junction unmatched. CDR3 residues: CASSVSGLAVYEQYF. CDR3 in DNA: TGTGCCAGCAGCGTATCTGGACTAGCGGTCTACGAGCAGTACTTC.